The clone carrying this T cell receptor (beta chain) was observed a few times. This sample is part of a study of blood T cells in healthy people across ages. CDR3 length: 11 residues. Per the germline V gene, CDR1 is KGHDR and CDR2 is SFDVKD. PCR was performed a second time for roughly 7 to 11 cycles using a sample-barcoded 5' primer and a J-beta primer mix. TCRdb itself ran the 5' RACE reads through MiXCR, one entry per CDR3 protein. This sample has around 990,000 distinct CDR3 sequences, with about 25% found just once. Separately, the same data were catalogued under a study of T cells of mothers and their children. That investigation notes: In this cohort, donors were a few healthy Caucasian mothers plus their six children. Biologically related mothers and children overlapped slightly more than unrelated pairs, a non-significant difference.

The TCR comes from a girl under 10 years old in good health. Specimen: blood. The chain couples TRBV24-1 to TRBJ2-1; D is perhaps TRBD1 (6 bases). The end of the DNA fits TRBJ2-5 better, so the J call may be wrong. CDR3 amino acids: CVGLGAETQYF. CDR3 sequence (DNA): TGTGTAGGCCTGGGGGCCGAGACCCAGTACTTC.